The 7 T cell receptor beta chains below all came from one sample that was sequenced in a study of shared clonotypes between healthy human individuals. Method: immunoSEQ multiplex PCR; TCRdb's copy keeps in-frame clones and lacks some. In the table there are 2 million to 2.5 million clones, around 90% of which are singletons. Sequenced input: naive CD4+ T cells from PBMCs. Subset defined: CD45RA+ positively selected. These receptor sequences come from a man younger than 35 in good health. Some clones in this sample may be carry-over from other donors' samples.

This clone has just one count. The rearrangement links TRBV9 to TRBJ2-1; 8 bases agree with TRBD2. The CDR3 spans 15 residues. Germline assignment: CDR1 SGDLS and CDR2 YYNGEE. Trimming cost V 3 bases and J 4 bases; bases outside gene matches: 6. The CDR3 DNA reads as TGTGCCAGCAGCGCGGGGACTAGGGGATACAATGAGCAGTTCTTC. Translating it yields CASSAGTRGYNEQFF.

This chain uses TRBV19 with TRBJ2-1; TRBD2 agrees at 7 bases. In germline, CDR1 is LNHDA, CDR2 SQIVND (reference sequence). The trim removed 3 bases at V and 5 bases at J, leaving 7 bases unmatched. The CDR3 is 15 amino acids. The CDR3 loop is CASSIGGRGDNEQFF. As DNA, the CDR3 is TGTGCCAGTAGTATCGGCGGGAGAGGGGACAATGAGCAGTTCTTC.

This clone was seen a handful of times. The chain carries TRBV10-3 and TRBJ1-4; TRBD1 is a possible D gene (6 bases). From germline, CDR1 is ENHRY and CDR2 SYGVKD. Trimming shortened V by 2 bases and J by 8 bases, and 15 bases separated the two germline ends. This CDR3 has 15 residues. CDR3 residues: CAISERDTSGEKLFF. The CDR3 DNA reads as TGTGCCATCAGTGAGCGGGACACCTCAGGGGAAAAACTGTTTTTT.

This clone is a singleton in its sample. The same CDR3 also results from other DNA sequences found in this sample. The rearrangement uses TRBV18 and TRBJ2-7, with TRBD2 identical over 8 bases. Germline V gene data show CDR1 as KGHSH and CDR2 as LQKENI. Losses at the gene ends were 6 bases for V and 3 bases for J; bases not matched to a gene: 10. This CDR3 spans 15 amino acids. CDR3 region: CASSPVAGSSYEQYF. In nucleotides, the CDR3 is TGTGCCAGCTCGCCAGTAGCGGGATCCAGCTACGAGCAGTACTTC.

J is TRBJ2-5 and V is TRBV11-3; 10 nucleotides agree with TRBD1. The CDR3 spans 14 residues. The V and J ends lost 4 bases and 7 bases, in that order; junction bases with no gene match: 6. Germline V gene sequence: CDR1 SGHNT, CDR2 YENEEA. CDR3 sequence (DNA): TGTGCCAGCAGCTCTAGACAGGGGGCTGGGACCCAGTACTTC. Protein: CASSSRQGAGTQYF. The complete variable domain, with remaining parts taken from reference TRBV11-3 and TRBJ2-5, reads EAGVVQSPRYKIIEKKQPVAFWCNPISGHNTLYWYLQNLGQGPELLIRYENEEAVDDSQLPKDRFSAERLKGVDSTLKIQPAELGDSAVYLCASSSRQGAGTQYFGPGTRLLVL.

The CDR3 loop is CASSPRSLGTDTQYF. For the CDR3, the DNA is TGTGCCAGCAGCCCCCGCAGTCTGGGCACAGATACGCAGTATTTT. The chain uses TRBV9 and TRBJ2-3; D not resolved. Germline V gives CDR1 SGDLS, CDR2 YYNGEE. The CDR3 consists of 15 residues. Trimming removed 4 bases at V and 1 base at J, with 13 bases between.

Notes on this clone: The same CDR3 can be traced to other DNA sequences in this sample. V is TRBV5-1 and J is TRBJ2-2; D perhaps matches TRBD2 (5 bases). From germline, CDR1 is SGHRS and CDR2 YFSETQ. V was pared by 0 bases and J by 2 bases, with 8 bases between. The CDR3 extends over 15 amino acids. CDR3 region: CASSLVRANTGELFF. The CDR3 DNA is TGCGCCAGCAGCTTGGTGCGGGCTAACACCGGGGAGCTGTTTTTT.